This T cell receptor (beta chain) was identified in a study of CD8 T cells in ankylosing spondylitis. General study results and limits: Seemingly distinctive of ankylosing spondylitis blood was a TCR beta motif formed by eight highly homologous variants. Disease-linked clones, CD8+, were relatively rare in peripheral blood.

This clonotype appeared once. As yet, its antigen is unknown. Germline V gene data show CDR1 as DFQATT and CDR2 as SNEGSKA (reference sequence). The CDR3 spans 13 residues. The germline V and J ends were trimmed by 6 bases and 3 bases, with 12 bases remaining between them. The TCR beta libraries were generated through quantitative 5'-RACE incorporating molecular barcodes. TCRdb reprocessed the 5' RACE reads with MiXCR, giving one entry per CDR3 protein. The sample has about 130,000 distinct CDR3 sequences; 6% to 8.5% are singletons. The sequenced sample consisted of blood, either unsorted or a sorted T cell fraction (not recorded which). The sequence derives from a male donor with ankylosing spondylitis or in good health (not recorded which). The V gene is TRBV20-1, the J gene TRBJ1-5; D remains ambiguous. CDR3 amino acids: CSASETNNQPQHF. As DNA, the CDR3 is TGCAGTGCGTCGGAGACGAACAATCAGCCCCAGCATTTT.